These 32 T cell receptor beta chains share one sample of origin, sequenced in a study of healthy donors' naive CD4 and CD8 T cells. TCR libraries were built from 450 to 650 ng of total RNA by linear amplification. MiXCR, run by TCRdb on the reads, gives a single entry per CDR3 protein. The table has approximately 200,000 distinct CDR3 sequences, 65% to 75% seen once. Sequencing used naive CD4+ and CD8+ T cells sorted from blood, pooled from several donors. These receptors all come from a pool of human donors in good health; the sample pools cells from several healthy donors.

The gene calls are TRBV5-1 and TRBJ1-5; no definite D call. CDR1 is SGHRS and CDR2 is YFSETQ in the germline V gene. V dropped 0 bases and J dropped 7 bases, with 11 bases sitting between them. The CDR3 has 14 residues. DNA of the CDR3: TGCGCCAGCAGCTTGGGAGAATTGGGGCAGCCCCAGCATTTT. Encoded protein: CASSLGELGQPQHF.

This chain uses TRBV10-3 with TRBJ1-1; 10 bases agree with TRBD1. The germline gives CDR1 ENHRY, CDR2 SYGVKD. Unmatched junction bases numbered 12, after V lost 7 bases and J lost 4 bases. The CDR3 has 16 residues. The CDR3 nucleotides read TGTGCCATCATCCCTCTGACAGGGGGCGCGGTCACTGAAGCTTTCTTT. This encodes CAIIPLTGGAVTEAFF.

This clonotype was seen a few times. This rearrangement joins TRBV6-2 or TRBV6-3 to TRBJ2-7, with 9 bases lining up with TRBD1. V was clipped by 5 bases and J by 3 bases; unmatched bases: 5. CDR1 is MNHEY, CDR2 SVGEGT, per germline. CDR3 size: 14 residues. CDR3 in amino acids: CASSLGQGFYEQYF. DNA of the CDR3: TGTGCCAGCAGTCTCGGACAGGGGTTCTACGAGCAGTACTTC.

The chain uses TRBV27 and TRBJ2-3, with D perhaps matching TRBD1 or TRBD2 (6 bases each). The CDR3 has 16 amino acids. Germline-derived CDR1 and CDR2 are MNHEY and SMNVEV (reference sequence). Between the trimmed V and J ends, which lost 5 bases and 2 bases, there was a span of 17 bases. In DNA form, the CDR3 reads TGTGCCAGCAGTACGCTGAGGGGGGCCGTCACAGATACGCAGTATTTT. Amino acids: CASSTLRGAVTDTQYF.

The J gene is TRBJ2-5, the V gene TRBV28, with 8 bases lining up with TRBD2. The junction had 2 bases not matched to a gene; V was cut back by 5 bases and J by 3 bases. This CDR3 has 13 amino acids. CDR1 is MDHEN, CDR2 SYDVKM, per germline. CDR3 region: CASSPAGEETQYF. CDR3 nucleotide sequence: TGTGCCAGCAGTCCAGCGGGAGAAGAGACCCAGTACTTC.

V gene TRBV6-2 or TRBV6-3 combines with J gene TRBJ2-1; D not certain. V lost 8 bases and J 0 bases, leaving 14 bases between the germline ends. The CDR3 covers 15 residues. Per the germline V gene, CDR1 is MNHEY and CDR2 is SVGEGT. CDR3 DNA sequence: TGTGCCAGCCAATACGAAGCAGTCTCCTACAATGAGCAGTTCTTC. As protein: CASQYEAVSYNEQFF.

The chain uses TRBV29-1 and TRBJ2-5; 7 bases are a match to TRBD2. Germline V gene data show CDR1 as SQVTM and CDR2 as ANQGSEA. The CDR3 extends over 14 amino acids. Trimming at V came to 6 bases and at J to 2 bases, leaving 9 bases not matched to a gene. This CDR3 reads CSVALTSLQETQYF. CDR3 DNA sequence: TGCAGCGTCGCTTTGACTAGCCTACAAGAGACCCAGTACTTC.

The chain recombines TRBV29-1 with TRBJ2-7, with TRBD1 identical over 9 bases. The CDR3 has 13 residues. The germline CDR1 and CDR2 sequences are SQVTM and ANQGSEA. Unmatched junction bases numbered 3, after V lost 4 bases and J lost 2 bases. The chain's CDR3 is CSVGDRDPYEQYF. The CDR3 nucleotides read TGCAGCGTTGGGGACAGGGACCCCTACGAGCAGTACTTC.

This clonotype appeared a few times. This sequence joins TRBV27 and TRBJ1-2; weak D call: TRBD1 (6 bases). With 6 bases removed from V and 2 bases from J, the gap between germline ends came to 13 bases. Per the germline V gene, CDR1 is MNHEY and CDR2 is SMNVEV (reference sequence). The CDR3 has 14 residues. The CDR3 region is CASSLQGPNYGYTF. The CDR3 DNA follows: TGTGCCAGCAGCTTACAGGGCCCCAACTATGGCTACACCTTC.

The chain couples TRBV27 to TRBJ2-5; D remains ambiguous. The V end lost 5 bases, the J end lost 5 bases, and 12 bases lay between the germline ends. CDR3 size: 13 residues. The germline V gene encodes CDR1 MNHEY and CDR2 SMNVEV (reference sequence). The CDR3 spells CASSESSWETQYF. In nucleotides, the CDR3 is TGTGCCAGCAGTGAGTCCTCCTGGGAGACCCAGTACTTC.

The chain couples TRBV29-1 to TRBJ1-1, with 7 bases that match TRBD1. With 5 bases clipped from V and 3 bases from J, the junction kept 6 bases outside the gene matches. CDR1 is SQVTM and CDR2 is ANQGSEA in the germline V gene. CDR3 length equals 13 residues. This CDR3 reads CSVLGQRYTEAFF. CDR3 coding DNA: TGCAGCGTTTTGGGACAGAGGTACACTGAAGCTTTCTTT.

The chain recombines TRBV29-1 with TRBJ2-7, with TRBD2 as a possible D gene (6 bases). CDR3 length: 12 residues. Germline-derived CDR1 and CDR2 are SQVTM and ANQGSEA. V was trimmed by 4 bases and J by 4 bases, leaving 11 bases between them. The CDR3 sequence: CSVGGTLYEQYF. CDR3 bases: TGCAGCGTTGGTGGGACTCTATACGAGCAGTACTTC.

The rearrangement joins TRBV6-6 to TRBJ2-7; D is ambiguous. In germline, CDR1 is MNHNY, CDR2 SVGAGI (reference sequence). V gave up 6 bases and J gave up 5 bases, with 20 bases separating them. The CDR3 runs 15 residues. In DNA form, the CDR3 reads TGTGCCAGCAGGCCACCTGTGGGGTATGACGACGAGCAGTACTTC. It translates to CASRPPVGYDDEQYF.

This clonotype was observed a handful of times. CDR3: CSVVLDTGELFF. The CDR3 DNA follows: TGCAGCGTTGTACTAGACACCGGGGAGCTGTTTTTT. This chain uses TRBV29-1 with TRBJ2-2; D might be TRBD2 (5 bases). In germline, CDR1 is SQVTM, CDR2 ANQGSEA. The CDR3 is 12 residues long. Trimming shortened V by 4 bases and J by 3 bases, and 6 bases separated the two germline ends.

The chain carries TRBV11-2 and TRBJ2-7, with 7 bases that match TRBD1. The germline V gene has CDR1 SGHAT and CDR2 FQNNGV. The CDR3 spans 14 residues. V shed 4 bases, J shed 2 bases, and the junction held 5 bases outside the gene matches. CDR3 loop: CASSYDRVAYEQYF. CDR3 DNA sequence: TGTGCCAGCAGCTACGACAGGGTAGCCTACGAGCAGTACTTC.

V usage is TRBV15 and J usage is TRBJ1-1; no firm D call. V was shortened by 0 bases and J by 0 bases, with 20 bases between the two germline ends. CDR3 size: 19 residues. Germline V gene data show CDR1 as LNHNV and CDR2 as YYDKDF (reference sequence). CDR3 loop: CATSRDLGWRRAMNTEAFF. The CDR3 DNA sequence: TGTGCCACCAGCAGAGATCTAGGTTGGCGGAGAGCTATGAACACTGAAGCTTTCTTT.

The chain has TRBV29-1 and TRBJ1-1, with D perhaps matching TRBD1 (5 bases). Per the germline V gene, CDR1 is SQVTM and CDR2 is ANQGSEA. The germline V and J ends were trimmed by 6 bases and 7 bases, with 15 bases remaining between them. The CDR3 runs to 12 residues. CDR3 DNA: TGCAGCGTCCCGGGACGTAGATTTGAAGCTTTCTTT. This sequence encodes CSVPGRRFEAFF.

J is TRBJ2-3 and V is TRBV11-2; the D is unclear. The CDR3 spans 13 residues. The V gene's germline CDR1 is SGHAT and CDR2 FQNNGV. V lost 4 bases and J 4 bases, leaving 9 bases between the germline ends. CDR3 in amino acids: CASSSDMADTQYF. In DNA form, the CDR3 reads TGTGCCAGCAGCTCCGACATGGCAGATACGCAGTATTTT.

This chain connects TRBV5-6 to TRBJ2-5; a weak D match, TRBD1 (5 bases). Germline values: CDR1 SGHDT, CDR2 YYEEEE. V was clipped by 4 bases and J by 1 base, with 8 bases between them. This CDR3 has 13 residues. CDR3 coding DNA: TGTGCCAGCAGCAGGACACTCCAAGAGACCCAGTACTTC. Amino acids: CASSRTLQETQYF.

The chain joins TRBV30 to TRBJ1-2; D remains ambiguous. The CDR3 covers 12 residues. CDR1 is GTSNPN, CDR2 SVGIG, per germline (reference sequence). V was pared by 0 bases and J by 8 bases, with 10 bases between. CDR3 sequence: CAWSVRTWGYTF. The DNA of the CDR3 is TGTGCCTGGAGTGTAAGGACTTGGGGCTACACCTTC. The complete variable domain, with remaining parts taken from reference TRBV30 and TRBJ1-2, reads SQTIHQWPATLVQPVGSPLSLECTVEGTSNPNLYWYRQAAGRGLQLLFYSVGIGQISSEVPQNLSASRPQDRQFILSSKKLLLSDSGFYLCAWSVRTWGYTFGSGTRLTVV.

The chain carries TRBV19 and TRBJ1-1; unclear D gene. Trimming pared 5 bases from V and 3 bases from J, leaving 25 bases between. Germline CDR1 LNHDA, CDR2 SQIVND (reference sequence). The CDR3 runs 18 residues. The CDR3 sequence is CASSPPAHAGVRDTEAFF. The CDR3 region has the DNA TGTGCCAGTAGTCCTCCAGCCCATGCCGGCGTGAGGGACACTGAAGCTTTCTTT.

The chain links TRBV5-4 to TRBJ1-1; 9 nucleotides agree with TRBD1. CDR3 length: 15 amino acids. Losses at the gene ends were 4 bases for V and 1 base for J; bases not matched to a gene: 5. Germline V CDR1 and CDR2: SGHNT, YYREEE (reference sequence). CDR3 region: CASSPKGQGNTEAFF. In DNA, the CDR3 is TGTGCCAGCAGCCCGAAGGGACAGGGGAACACTGAAGCTTTCTTT.

This clonotype was recorded only once. The V and J genes are TRBV29-1 and TRBJ1-1, with 7 bases identical to TRBD1. CDR3 length equals 13 residues. J gave up 5 bases and V 4 bases, and 7 bases lay outside the gene matches. Germline CDR1 reads SQVTM; CDR2 reads ANQGSEA. Here the CDR3 DNA reads TGCAGCGTTGGAGACAGGGAAAGGACTGAAGCTTTCTTT. Protein: CSVGDRERTEAFF.

The V call is TRBV5-5, the J call TRBJ1-5, with 11 nucleotides matching TRBD1. The CDR3 sequence is 17 residues long. In germline, CDR1 is SGHKS, CDR2 YYEKEE (reference sequence). V trimming: 0 bases; J trimming: 0 bases; junction bases outside the gene matches: 2. The CDR3 here is CASSLGTGGYSNQPQHF. The CDR3, as DNA: TGTGCCAGCAGCTTGGGGACAGGGGGCTATAGCAATCAGCCCCAGCATTTT.

The genes are TRBV5-1 and TRBJ1-6; no clear D gene. The CDR3 is made up of 15 amino acids. Germline assignment: CDR1 SGHRS and CDR2 YFSETQ. Trimming pared 0 bases from V and 5 bases from J, leaving 9 bases between. The CDR3 loop reads CASSLDPRNNSPLHF. The CDR3 coding sequence is TGCGCCAGCAGCTTGGACCCTAGGAATAATTCACCCCTCCACTTT.

This clonotype was seen many times. The CDR3 DNA reads TGTGCCAGCAGCCGGTCTCAAGGGGGCGAGCAGTACTTC. Protein: CASSRSQGGEQYF. The chain carries TRBV7-2 and TRBJ2-7; weak D call: TRBD1 (6 bases). Germline V gives CDR1 SGHTA, CDR2 FQGNSA. The ends were cut back, 5 bases at V and 6 bases at J, with 14 bases in the middle. The CDR3 runs 13 residues.

This clonotype was seen only a few times. This rearrangement joins TRBV29-1 to TRBJ2-1; D ambiguous. V was cut by 6 bases and J by 5 bases, with 5 bases left in between. Looked up from germline, CDR1 is SQVTM and CDR2 is ANQGSEA. The CDR3 covers 10 residues. As DNA, the CDR3 is TGCAGCGTCAAAAACAATGAGCAGTTCTTC. Its protein product is CSVKNNEQFF.

The gene calls are TRBV30 and TRBJ2-5; tentatively, D is TRBD2 (6 bases). Trimming removed 6 bases from V and 3 bases from J, with 14 bases in between. The germline V gene has CDR1 GTSNPN and CDR2 SVGIG (reference sequence). The CDR3 spans 13 residues. CDR3: CACIHSGKETQYF. CDR3 in DNA: TGTGCCTGCATCCATAGCGGCAAAGAGACCCAGTACTTC.

The rearrangement uses TRBV4-3 and TRBJ1-1; D is unclear. CDR1 and CDR2 from the germline V gene are LGHNA and YSLEER. V lost 0 bases to trimming and J lost 4 bases, with 15 bases between them. The CDR3 is 16 residues long. The CDR3 loop reads CASSQDVRTSGTEAFF. Here the CDR3 DNA reads TGCGCCAGCAGCCAAGATGTGAGGACGAGTGGCACTGAAGCTTTCTTT.

The CDR3 nucleotides read TGCAGCGCCGGGGGGACAGGGCGAGATGGCTACACCTTC. Protein product: CSAGGTGRDGYTF. This chain uses TRBV29-1 with TRBJ1-2; 9 bases are a match to TRBD1. This CDR3 is 13 amino acids long. After removal of 7 bases from V and 6 bases from J, the junction contained 9 bases not matched to a gene. Germline assignment: CDR1 SQVTM and CDR2 ANQGSEA.

Note on this clonotype: The junction departs from germline at one end; a sequencing error may be responsible. The CDR3 protein is CTSSRLALTDTQYF. DNA for the CDR3: TGTACCAGTAGTAGACTAGCGCTGACAGATACGCAGTATTTT. V and J are TRBV19 and TRBJ2-3; 8 positions match TRBD2. The germline CDR1 and CDR2 sequences are LNHDA and SQIVND (reference sequence). The CDR3 is 14 amino acids.

This clonotype was detected a few times. This sequence joins TRBV5-4 and TRBJ2-5; no reliable D call. Trimming removed 1 base at V and 5 bases at J, with 3 bases between. Germline V gene lookup returns CDR1 SGHNT and CDR2 YYREEE (reference sequence). This CDR3 spans 11 amino acids. Here the CDR3 reads CASSLSETQYF. The CDR3 DNA follows: TGTGCCAGCAGCTTGAGCGAGACCCAGTACTTC.